These 9 T cell receptor beta chains were all obtained from the same sample, sequenced in a study of cytotoxic CD8 clonotypes in ibrutinib-treated CLL. Assay used: immunoSEQ multiplex PCR; TCRdb lists only in-frame clones, some missing. The sample lists roughly 49,000 clones, 70% to 90% seen once, with over 20% in the top ten. Here the sequenced sample was PBMCs, taken after 24 months of ibrutinib treatment. The source is a human donor with chronic lymphocytic leukemia.

This chain uses TRBV7-9 with TRBJ2-4; TRBD2 aligns across 14 bases. The germline V gene encodes CDR1 SEHNR and CDR2 FQNEAQ (reference sequence). The CDR3 loop spans 19 amino acids. J was trimmed by 0 bases and V by 3 bases; bases with no gene match: 7. DNA for the CDR3: TGTGCCAGCAGCTTCCCGGGACTAGCGGGAGACCTAGCCAAAAACATTCAGTACTTC. Translated: CASSFPGLAGDLAKNIQYF.

This clone was seen a single time. The V and J genes are TRBV29-1 and TRBJ2-7; no firm D call. V lost 1 base, J lost 3 bases, and 4 bases lay in between. CDR1 and CDR2 (germline): SQVTM, ANQGSEA. The CDR3 length is 11 residues. DNA for the CDR3: TGCAGCGTTGAAGGGGGCTACGAGCAGTACTTC. Translating gives CSVEGGYEQYF.

This chain uses TRBV6-6 with TRBJ1-5; D uncertain. The CDR3 has 13 amino acids. Trimming took off 6 bases at V and 5 bases at J, with 11 bases between the two ends. Germline V gene sequence: CDR1 MNHNY, CDR2 SVGAGI (reference sequence). CDR3: CASRPRMDQPQHF. CDR3 nucleotide sequence: TGTGCCAGCAGGCCTCGGATGGATCAGCCCCAGCATTTT.

The rearrangement uses TRBV7-3 and TRBJ2-1; the D gene is possibly TRBD1 (6 bases). CDR1 is SGHTA and CDR2 is FQGTGA in the germline V gene. CDR3 length: 16 residues. V was trimmed by 0 bases and J by 0 bases, leaving 9 bases between them. The CDR3 protein is CASSLTKGGSYNEQFF. CDR3 bases: TGTGCCAGCAGCTTAACGAAAGGGGGCTCCTACAATGAGCAGTTCTTC.

V usage is TRBV7-2 and J usage is TRBJ1-2; no clear D gene. CDR3 size: 16 residues. Trimming took off 1 base at V and 0 bases at J, with 12 bases between the two ends. CDR1 is SGHTA and CDR2 is FQGNSA in the germline V gene. As DNA, the CDR3 is TGTGCCAGCAGCTTAGGGTCAGGCGGATCTAACTATGGCTACACCTTC. Encoded protein: CASSLGSGGSNYGYTF.

The rearrangement joins TRBV19 to TRBJ1-4, with no clear D. The CDR3 runs to 11 residues. Trimming removed 10 bases at V and 14 bases at J, with 17 bases between. Germline loops: CDR1 LNHDA, CDR2 SQIVND (reference sequence). CDR3 residues: CATTAGHQLFF. CDR3 nucleotides: TGTGCCACCACGGCCGGGCATCAGCTGTTTTTT. Complete variable domain (other parts from reference TRBV19 and TRBJ1-4): DGGITQSPKYLFRKEGQNVTLSCEQNLNHDAMYWYRQDPGQGLRLIYYSQIVNDFQKGDIAEGYSVSREKKESFPLTVTSAQKNPTAFYLCATTAGHQLFFGSGTQLSVL.

The V call is TRBV7-9, the J call TRBJ2-7, with D possibly matching TRBD2 (6 bases). V lost 1 base to trimming and J lost 0 bases, with 16 bases between them. CDR1 and CDR2 from the germline V gene are SEHNR and FQNEAQ (reference sequence). This CDR3 is 17 amino acids long. For the CDR3, the DNA is TGTGCCAGCAGCTTAGGAGGGGTTAGCGGATACTCCTACGAGCAGTACTTC. Protein: CASSLGGVSGYSYEQYF.

The genes are TRBV6-1 and TRBJ2-1; TRBD2 matches 10 bases. CDR1 MNHNS and CDR2 SASEGT come from the germline V gene. The V and J ends lost 5 bases and 6 bases, in that order; junction bases with no gene match: 7. The CDR3 consists of 15 residues. CDR3 DNA: TGTGCCAGCAGTTTGAGCGGGAGGGTAGCCAATGAGCAGTTCTTC. It specifies CASSLSGRVANEQFF.

The V call is TRBV9, the J call TRBJ2-3; TRBD2 aligns across 10 bases. The CDR3 covers 15 residues. The germline CDR1 and CDR2 sequences are SGDLS and YYNGEE. Unmatched junction bases numbered 3, after V lost 4 bases and J lost 1 base. CDR3 nucleotides: TGTGCCAGCAGCCCCACTAGCGGGGGCACAGATACGCAGTATTTT. Translation: CASSPTSGGTDTQYF. Variable domain in full (rest from reference TRBV9 and TRBJ2-3): DSGVTQTPKHLITATGQRVTLRCSPRSGDLSVYWYQQSLDQGLQFLIQYYNGEERAKGNILERFSAQQFPDLHSELNLSSLELGDSALYFCASSPTSGGTDTQYFGPGTRLTVL.